The clone carrying this T cell receptor (beta chain) appeared a few times. The target antigen is unknown. This sample was included in a study of T cells in Graves' hyperthyroidism and ophthalmopathy. Points from the study as a whole: The model foresaw ophthalmopathy a median around seven months prior to onset.

What was amplified from RNA transcripts were TCR beta CDR3 regions. The TCR CDR3 was amplified in a first-round RT-PCR using the HTBI primer set. TCRdb recomputed calls from the multiplex PCR reads with MiXCR, one row per CDR3 protein. The repertoire consists of 300,000 or so distinct CDR3 sequences, with under 25% occurring once and the leading ten covering around 45%. Trimming cost V 4 bases and J 4 bases; bases outside gene matches: 5. This CDR3 comprises 16 residues. Hyperthyroidism, newly diagnosed and lasting under 2 months, affected patients aged 18 to 65. Fresh peripheral blood, around 9.3 ml, was the source of the PBMCs.

V and J are TRBV12-3 or TRBV12-4 and TRBJ1-3; TRBD1 matches at 12 bases. Sequenced: blood. The TCR sequence derives from a woman between 50 and 59 years old with Graves' hyperthyroidism. The CDR3 region has the DNA TGTGCCAGCAGTTCAACCGGGACAGGGGGCGGAAACACCATATATTTT. Translating it yields CASSSTGTGGGNTIYF.